One T cell receptor (beta chain) is described in this entry. The antigen is unknown. The PCR was carried out with 60 Vbeta primers and 13 Jbeta primers. TCRdb's copy holds only in-frame clones and misses some; the assay was immunoSEQ multiplex PCR. In the table there are about 140,000 clones, approximately 57% of which are singletons. This record comes from a study of cytomegalovirus exposure and HLA in healthy donors. Broader study findings: The study listed about 150 cytomegalovirus-associated TCR beta chains. The likely origin of a cluster of highly shared sequence variants was a sequencing artifact. At a 0.05 false discovery rate, a later analysis found around 17,000 TCR beta sequences to be associated with HLA alleles. Segments of the TCR beta V type were, in most cases, productive about 87% or about 30% of the time in an earlier analysis.

V lost 6 bases, J lost 3 bases, and 11 bases lay in between. Germline CDR1 MNHNY, CDR2 SVGAGI (reference sequence). The CDR3 is made up of 13 amino acids. The rearrangement uses TRBV6-6 and TRBJ1-1; D possibly corresponds to TRBD1 (6 bases). This receptor was identified in a male donor in good health and CMV-seronegative. Material for sequencing was PBMCs. This chain's CDR3 is CASRGGPHTEAFF. The CDR3 bases are TGTGCCAGCAGGGGGGGGCCGCACACTGAAGCTTTCTTT.